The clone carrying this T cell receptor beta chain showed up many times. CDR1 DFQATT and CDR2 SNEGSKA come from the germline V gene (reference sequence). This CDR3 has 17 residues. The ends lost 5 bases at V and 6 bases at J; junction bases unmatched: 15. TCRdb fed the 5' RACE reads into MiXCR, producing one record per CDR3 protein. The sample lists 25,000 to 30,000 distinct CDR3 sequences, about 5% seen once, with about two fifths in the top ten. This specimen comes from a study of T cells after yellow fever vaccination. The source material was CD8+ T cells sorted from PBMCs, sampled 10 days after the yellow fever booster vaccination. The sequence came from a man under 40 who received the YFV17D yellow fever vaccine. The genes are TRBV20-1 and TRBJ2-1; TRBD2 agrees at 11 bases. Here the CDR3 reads CSAPQSGGLAGFNEQFF. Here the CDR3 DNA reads TGCAGTGCTCCCCAGAGCGGAGGACTAGCGGGTTTCAATGAGCAGTTCTTC.